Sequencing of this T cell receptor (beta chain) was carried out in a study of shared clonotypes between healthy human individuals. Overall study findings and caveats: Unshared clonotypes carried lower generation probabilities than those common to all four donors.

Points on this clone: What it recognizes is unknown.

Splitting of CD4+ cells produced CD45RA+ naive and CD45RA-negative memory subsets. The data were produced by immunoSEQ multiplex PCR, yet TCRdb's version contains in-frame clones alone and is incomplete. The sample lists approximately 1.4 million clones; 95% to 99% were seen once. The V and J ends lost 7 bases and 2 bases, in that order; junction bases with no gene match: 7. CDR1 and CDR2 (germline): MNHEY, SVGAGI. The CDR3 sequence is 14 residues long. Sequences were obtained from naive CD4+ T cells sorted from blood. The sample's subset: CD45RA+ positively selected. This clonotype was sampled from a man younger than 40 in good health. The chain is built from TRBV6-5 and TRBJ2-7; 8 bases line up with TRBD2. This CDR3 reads CASKKREYAYEQYF. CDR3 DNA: TGTGCCAGCAAAAAGCGGGAGTACGCCTACGAGCAGTACTTC.